The 29 T cell receptor beta chains listed next were all sequenced from one sample in a study of blood T cell repertoires in COVID-19. Assay: immunoSEQ multiplex PCR; the TCRdb copy retains only in-frame clones and omits some. The sample lists about 120,000 clones; 70% to 85% were seen once. The sequenced sample was peripheral blood. The receptors here all came from a woman aged 65 to 85 with acute or convalescent COVID-19.

This clone showed up just once. The chain has TRBV2 and TRBJ1-5; maybe TRBD1 (5 bases). Germline V gene lookup returns CDR1 SNHLY and CDR2 FYNNEI. Trimming took 2 bases from V and 0 from J, leaving 8 bases between them. This CDR3 has 15 amino acids. CDR3 DNA: TGTGCCAGCAGTGAATACAGGTTTAGCAATCAGCCCCAGCATTTT. Amino acid sequence: CASSEYRFSNQPQHF.

J is TRBJ1-1 and V is TRBV5-1; 7 positions agree with TRBD1. CDR1 is SGHRS and CDR2 is YFSETQ in the germline V gene. This CDR3 is 16 amino acids long. With 6 bases clipped from V and 7 bases from J, the junction kept 18 bases outside the gene matches. The CDR3 here is CASKVGGGSGGFEAFF. The DNA for the CDR3 is TGCGCCAGCAAAGTTGGAGGGGGCAGCGGGGGATTTGAAGCTTTCTTT.

The CDR3 DNA is TGTGCCAGCAGCTTGGGGGGAACAGCCACCTATGGCTACACCTTC. It yields the protein CASSLGGTATYGYTF. V is TRBV7-2 and J is TRBJ1-2; TRBD1 might be the D (5 bases). The V and J ends lost 3 bases and 4 bases respectively, with 15 bases between them. CDR1 and CDR2 from the germline V gene are SGHTA and FQGNSA. There are 15 residues in the CDR3.

This clone was detected only once. The rearrangement joins TRBV7-9 to TRBJ1-2; unclear D gene. Trimming left V 0 bases short and J 5 bases short, with 7 bases between. From germline, CDR1 is SEHNR and CDR2 FQNEAQ (reference sequence). This CDR3 spans 13 amino acids. DNA of the CDR3: TGTGCCAGCAGCTTAGCCGGTGCTTATGGCTACACCTTC. This sequence encodes CASSLAGAYGYTF.

The gene calls are TRBV7-3 and TRBJ2-6; 9 positions agree with TRBD1. The germline V gene encodes CDR1 SGHTA and CDR2 FQGTGA. Germline trimming cut 5 bases from V and 2 bases from J; bases unmatched to any gene: 4. The CDR3 is 16 residues long. This CDR3 is CASSVQGAPGANVLTF. The CDR3, as DNA: TGTGCCAGCAGCGTACAGGGGGCGCCTGGGGCCAACGTCCTGACTTTC.

The V gene is TRBV27, the J gene TRBJ1-1; no firm D call. The ends were cut back, 3 bases at V and 4 bases at J, with 12 bases in the middle. The CDR3 is 14 amino acids. In germline, CDR1 is MNHEY, CDR2 SMNVEV (reference sequence). Here the CDR3 reads CASSFGRLSTEAFF. Here the CDR3 DNA reads TGTGCCAGCAGTTTTGGCAGATTATCCACTGAAGCTTTCTTT.

This clone was observed a single time. The chain employs TRBV2 and TRBJ2-6, with D unclear. The CDR3 runs to 15 residues. Germline values: CDR1 SNHLY, CDR2 FYNNEI. Between the trimmed V and J ends, which lost 2 bases and 0 bases, there was a span of 5 bases. CDR3 DNA: TGTGCCAGCAGTGAACCCTACTCTGGGGCCAACGTCCTGACTTTC. Encoded protein: CASSEPYSGANVLTF.

This chain joins TRBV9 and TRBJ2-1; D might be TRBD1 (7 bases). The CDR3 length is 17 residues. The germline CDR1 and CDR2 sequences are SGDLS and YYNGEE. Trimming took off 0 bases at V and 8 bases at J, with 21 bases between the two ends. CDR3 region: CASSVAGGTVEPHEQFF. The CDR3 DNA reads as TGTGCCAGCAGCGTAGCAGGGGGGACAGTCGAACCTCATGAGCAGTTCTTC. Based on the CDR3 plus reference TRBV9 and TRBJ2-1, the full variable domain is DSGVTQTPKHLITATGQRVTLRCSPRSGDLSVYWYQQSLDQGLQFLIQYYNGEERAKGNILERFSAQQFPDLHSELNLSSLELGDSALYFCASSVAGGTVEPHEQFFGPGTRLTVL.

The chain carries TRBV29-1 and TRBJ1-1; 8 positions match TRBD1. CDR1 is SQVTM, CDR2 ANQGSEA, per germline. CDR3 length: 15 amino acids. J lost 1 base, V lost 6 bases, and 10 bases had no gene match. CDR3 residues: CSVTGQGGGNTEAFF. The DNA of the CDR3 is TGCAGCGTAACCGGACAGGGCGGGGGGAACACTGAAGCTTTCTTT. Full variable domain (outside the CDR3, taken from reference TRBV29-1 and TRBJ1-1): SAVISQKPSRDICQRGTSLTIQCQVDSQVTMMFWYRQQPGQSLTLIATANQGSEATYESGFVIDKFPISRPNLTFSTLTVSNMSPEDSSIYLCSVTGQGGGNTEAFFGQGTRLTVV.

The sample holds a few counts of this clone. V gene TRBV10-3 combines with J gene TRBJ2-1; 11 bases fit TRBD2. Germline V gene sequence: CDR1 ENHRY, CDR2 SYGVKD. With V trimmed by 9 bases and J by 10 bases, 11 bases remained unmatched. The CDR3 runs 14 residues. This chain's CDR3 is CAIKAELAGEEQFF. The CDR3 DNA follows: TGTGCCATAAAGGCAGAACTAGCGGGGGAAGAGCAGTTCTTC.

The chain recombines TRBV19 with TRBJ1-5; TRBD1 matches 7 bases. Germline V CDR1 and CDR2: LNHDA, SQIVND (reference sequence). CDR3 length: 17 residues. After removal of 2 bases from V and 2 bases from J, the junction contained 9 bases not matched to a gene. This CDR3 reads CASSIKGGRVGNQPQHF. The CDR3 region has the DNA TGTGCCAGTAGTATAAAAGGGGGCAGGGTGGGCAATCAGCCCCAGCATTTT.

The chain has TRBV5-4 and TRBJ2-4, with D possibly TRBD2 on 6 matching bases. Looked up from germline, CDR1 is SGHNT and CDR2 is YYREEE (reference sequence). Trimming pared 4 bases from V and 0 bases from J, leaving 11 bases between. CDR3 length: 15 amino acids. CDR3 sequence (DNA): TGTGCCAGCAGCCCAGCGGGTCTAGCCAAAAACATTCAGTACTTC. It is translated as CASSPAGLAKNIQYF.

V gene TRBV2 combines with J gene TRBJ1-2, with 7 bases that match TRBD1. CDR3 size: 13 residues. Per the germline V gene, CDR1 is SNHLY and CDR2 is FYNNEI. Trimming at V came to 6 bases and at J to 5 bases, leaving 6 bases not matched to a gene. The CDR3 loop is CASSEGQNYGYTF. The CDR3 DNA follows: TGTGCCAGCAGCGAGGGACAGAATTATGGCTACACCTTC.

The chain employs TRBV30 and TRBJ1-2; D possibly corresponds to TRBD1 (5 bases). The V gene's germline CDR1 is GTSNPN and CDR2 SVGIG (reference sequence). The V end was cut by 3 bases, the J end by 1 base, with 18 bases between. The CDR3 totals 16 residues. The CDR3 reads CAWRPGGHSRNYGYTF. CDR3 DNA: TGTGCCTGGAGGCCCGGGGGTCATAGTCGTAACTATGGCTACACCTTC.

This clone has more than one count but fewer than ten. This rearrangement joins TRBV2 to TRBJ1-5; D is unclear. The CDR3 has 11 residues. Trimming pared 8 bases from V and 7 bases from J, leaving 9 bases between. Germline loops: CDR1 SNHLY, CDR2 FYNNEI. CDR3 loop: CASGSRQPQHF. The CDR3 DNA follows: TGTGCCAGCGGTTCCAGACAGCCCCAGCATTTT.

This clone is categorized as medium-sized. The chain is built from TRBV29-1 and TRBJ1-5; D remains ambiguous. V dropped 5 bases and J dropped 0 bases, with 5 bases sitting between them. The CDR3 is 12 amino acids. The germline V gene has CDR1 SQVTM and CDR2 ANQGSEA. CDR3 sequence reads: CSVSNSNQPQHF. The CDR3 bases are TGCAGCGTTTCAAATAGCAATCAGCCCCAGCATTTT.

This clone was detected once. The chain is built from TRBV5-5 and TRBJ1-5; 7 bases are a match to TRBD1. CDR1 is SGHKS, CDR2 YYEKEE, per germline (reference sequence). The CDR3 totals 15 residues. The J segment lost 7 bases and the V segment lost 4 bases, leaving 11 bases of the junction unmatched. The CDR3 DNA follows: TGTGCCAGCAGCCCCGACGGGACAGTTGGCCAGCCCCAGCATTTT. It translates to CASSPDGTVGQPQHF.

This clone was observed a single time. The rearrangement joins TRBV19 to TRBJ1-1; possible D gene TRBD1, 6 bases. V gave up 3 bases and J gave up 5 bases, with 13 bases separating them. Per the germline V gene, CDR1 is LNHDA and CDR2 is SQIVND (reference sequence). The CDR3 is 14 amino acids. The CDR3 DNA is TGTGCCAGTAGTATGGTGGCAGGGGAGACTGAAGCTTTCTTT. This encodes CASSMVAGETEAFF.

This chain links TRBV25-1 with TRBJ2-5, with TRBD2 as a possible D gene (5 bases). V was cut by 6 bases and J by 5 bases, with 19 bases left in between. Germline V gives CDR1 MGHDK, CDR2 SYGVNS. This CDR3 has 15 residues. The DNA of the CDR3 is TGTGCCAGCAGAGACTCCGGGATTCGGAAGGAGACCCAGTACTTC. Protein product: CASRDSGIRKETQYF.

J is TRBJ2-5 and V is TRBV5-8; 7 bases agree with TRBD1. Germline V gene sequence: CDR1 SGHTS, CDR2 YDEGEE. The CDR3 extends over 13 amino acids. Unmatched junction bases numbered 5, after V lost 4 bases and J lost 5 bases. The chain's CDR3 is CASSLTGLETQYF. CDR3 DNA sequence: TGTGCCAGCAGCCTGACAGGGTTGGAGACCCAGTACTTC.

This chain uses TRBV4-3 with TRBJ1-4; the D gene is possibly TRBD1 (6 bases). The V end lost 4 bases, the J end lost 12 bases, and 21 bases lay between the germline ends. Germline CDR1 is LGHNA and CDR2 is YSLEER. The CDR3 is 15 residues long. The CDR3 DNA reads TGCGCCAGCAGCCGGGAACCACTGGGGGCTGAGGAACTGTTTTTT. It encodes CASSREPLGAEELFF.

The chain uses TRBV19 and TRBJ2-5, with D perhaps matching TRBD1 (7 bases). Trimming took off 5 bases at V and 5 bases at J, with 15 bases between the two ends. Per the germline V gene, CDR1 is LNHDA and CDR2 is SQIVND (reference sequence). This CDR3 spans 14 amino acids. The CDR3 is CASSSGGGGETQYF. The CDR3 nucleotides are TGTGCCAGTAGTTCCGGAGGGGGCGGGGAGACCCAGTACTTC.

The chain joins TRBV19 to TRBJ1-4; D gene uncertain. CDR3 size: 14 residues. Between the trimmed V and J ends, which lost 6 bases and 4 bases, there was a span of 12 bases. Germline V lookup: CDR1 LNHDA, CDR2 SQIVND (reference sequence). In nucleotides, the CDR3 is TGTGCCAGTAGGAGTGGGAGGCGTAATGAAAAACTGTTTTTT. Translated: CASRSGRRNEKLFF.

This chain uses TRBV2 with TRBJ1-1, with 8 bases identical to TRBD1. The CDR3 covers 14 residues. From germline, CDR1 is SNHLY and CDR2 FYNNEI. The V gene end was trimmed by 5 bases and the J gene end by 4 bases; junction bases not matched to a gene: 6. CDR3 DNA: TGTGCCAGCAGTAAACAGGGGGGTGGCACTGAAGCTTTCTTT. Translating it yields CASSKQGGGTEAFF. The entire variable domain, with the rest obtained from reference TRBV2 and TRBJ1-1, is as follows: EPEVTQTPSHQVTQMGQEVILRCVPISNHLYFYWYRQILGQKVEFLVSFYNNEISEKSEIFDDQFSVERPDGSNFTLKIRSTKLEDSAMYFCASSKQGGGTEAFFGQGTRLTVV.

This chain uses TRBV7-2 with TRBJ1-6, with D perhaps matching TRBD1 (5 bases). Trimming shortened V by 0 bases and J by 8 bases, and 14 bases separated the two germline ends. Looked up from germline, CDR1 is SGHTA and CDR2 is FQGNSA. This CDR3 region has 16 residues. The CDR3 DNA is TGTGCCAGCAGCTTAGCGCTGTACACAGGTGATTCACCCCTCCACTTT. Translation: CASSLALYTGDSPLHF.

This chain joins TRBV10-1 and TRBJ2-7; D unresolved. Trimming took 2 bases from V and 6 from J, leaving 11 bases between them. The CDR3 covers 13 residues. Germline V lookup: CDR1 WNHNN, CDR2 SYGVQD (reference sequence). The CDR3 DNA is TGCGCCAGCAGTGAGGGCAGGTTGACCGAGCAGTACGTC. This encodes CASSEGRLTEQYV.

CDR3 protein: CASSLGQADMNTEAFF. The DNA for the CDR3 is TGTGCCAGCTCACTCGGACAGGCAGACATGAACACTGAAGCTTTCTTT. This sequence joins TRBV18 and TRBJ1-1; 7 positions match TRBD1. This CDR3 contains 16 residues. Germline loops: CDR1 KGHSH, CDR2 LQKENI. V was clipped by 4 bases and J by 0 bases; unmatched bases: 8. Full variable domain (outside the CDR3, taken from reference TRBV18 and TRBJ1-1): NAGVMQNPRHLVRRRGQEARLRCSPMKGHSHVYWYRQLPEEGLKFMVYLQKENIIDESGMPKERFSAEFPKEGPSILRIQQVVRGDSAAYFCASSLGQADMNTEAFFGQGTRLTVV.

The V gene is TRBV5-5, the J gene TRBJ2-1; 7 positions agree with TRBD2. The CDR3 is 15 amino acids. V shed 2 bases, J shed 2 bases, and the junction held 4 bases outside the gene matches. The germline gives CDR1 SGHKS, CDR2 YYEKEE (reference sequence). The CDR3: CASSLMAGAYNEQFF. The CDR3 DNA is TGTGCCAGCAGCTTAATGGCGGGGGCCTACAATGAGCAGTTCTTC.

The CDR3 nucleotides read TGTGCCATCAGTGAGCGCGCAGGTGCGAATTCACCCCTCCACTTT. It is translated as CAISERAGANSPLHF. The chain uses TRBV10-3 and TRBJ1-6, with D unclear. This CDR3 has 15 residues. The V gene lost 2 bases and the J gene lost 7 bases, with 12 bases spanning the gap. The germline CDR1 and CDR2 sequences are ENHRY and SYGVKD.